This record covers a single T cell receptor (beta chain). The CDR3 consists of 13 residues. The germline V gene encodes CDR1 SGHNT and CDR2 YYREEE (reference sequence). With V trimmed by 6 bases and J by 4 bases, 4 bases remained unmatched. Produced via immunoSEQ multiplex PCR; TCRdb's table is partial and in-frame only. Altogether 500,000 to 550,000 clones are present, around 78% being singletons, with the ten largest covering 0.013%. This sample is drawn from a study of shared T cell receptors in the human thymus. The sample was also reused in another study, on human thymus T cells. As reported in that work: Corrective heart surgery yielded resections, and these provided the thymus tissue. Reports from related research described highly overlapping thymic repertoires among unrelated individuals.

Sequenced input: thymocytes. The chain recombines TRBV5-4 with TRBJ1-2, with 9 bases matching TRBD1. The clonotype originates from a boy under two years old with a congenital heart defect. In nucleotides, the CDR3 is TGTGCCAGCACCATGACAGGGGGCTATGGCTACACCTTC. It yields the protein CASTMTGGYGYTF.